The present entry profiles one T cell receptor beta chain with its context. Its antigen is unidentified. V shed 0 bases, J shed 3 bases, and the junction held 2 bases outside the gene matches. The V gene's germline CDR1 is SGHRS and CDR2 YFSETQ. The CDR3 loop spans 16 amino acids. The record originates from a study of CD4+ T cells in melanoma. Clones were read by immunoSEQ multiplex PCR, and TCRdb kept only the in-frame ones, dropping some. The table has about 140,000 clones, around 90% seen once. Study results and limitations: CD8+ T cell, macrophage and B cell function reportedly correlated with neoantigen-specific CD4+ T cells. In melanoma, neoantigen-specific CD4+ T cells reportedly differed in differentiation state.

The sequence was collected from a human donor with melanoma. The chain combines TRBV5-1 with TRBJ2-3; 12 positions agree with TRBD2. CDR3 nucleotides: TGCGCCAGCAGCTTGGTGACTAGCGGGGGAACAGATACGCAGTATTTT. Its translation: CASSLVTSGGTDTQYF.